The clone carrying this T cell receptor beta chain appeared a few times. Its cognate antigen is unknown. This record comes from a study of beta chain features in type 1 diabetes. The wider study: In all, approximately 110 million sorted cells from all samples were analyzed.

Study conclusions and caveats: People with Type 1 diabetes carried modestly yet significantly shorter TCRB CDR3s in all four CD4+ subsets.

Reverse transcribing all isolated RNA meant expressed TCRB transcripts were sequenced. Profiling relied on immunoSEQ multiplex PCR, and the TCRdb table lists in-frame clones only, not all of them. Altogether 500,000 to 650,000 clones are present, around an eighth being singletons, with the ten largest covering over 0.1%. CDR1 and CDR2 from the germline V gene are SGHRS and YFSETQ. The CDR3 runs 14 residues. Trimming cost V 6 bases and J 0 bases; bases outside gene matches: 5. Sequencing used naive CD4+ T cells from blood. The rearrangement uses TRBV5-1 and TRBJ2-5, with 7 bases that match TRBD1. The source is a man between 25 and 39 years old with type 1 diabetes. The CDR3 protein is CASTGQSYQETQYF. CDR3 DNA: TGCGCCAGCACGGGACAGTCGTACCAAGAGACCCAGTACTTC.